Presented here are 30 T cell receptor beta chains from one specimen sequenced in a study of T-cell reconstitution after alpha-beta-depleted transplantation in children. Using unique molecular identifiers, the investigators prepared the TCRbeta library. MiXCR, run by TCRdb on the PCR reads, gives a single entry per CDR3 protein. The data show about 610,000 distinct CDR3 sequences, about 10% seen once. Sequences were derived from PBMCs from the stem cell graft donor, sampled from the stem cell graft. The receptor set was obtained from a human donor who donated a stem cell graft to a child with acute myeloid leukemia.

A few counts support this clonotype. This chain joins TRBV20-1 and TRBJ1-1, with D hard to call. The V end was cut by 3 bases, the J end by 0 bases, with 14 bases between. Germline V gives CDR1 DFQATT, CDR2 SNEGSKA (reference sequence). The CDR3 sequence is 15 residues long. CDR3 in amino acids: CSASPVQTLNTEAFF. DNA for the CDR3: TGCAGTGCTAGCCCAGTCCAGACGTTGAACACTGAAGCTTTCTTT.

This clonotype was seen many times. The V call is TRBV4-3, the J call TRBJ2-7; 7 bases map to TRBD2. Trimming cost V 2 bases and J 0 bases; bases outside gene matches: 4. The CDR3 runs to 15 residues. The germline V gene has CDR1 LGHNA and CDR2 YSLEER. CDR3 coding DNA: TGCGCCAGCAGCCAATTTAGGGAGGGCTCCTACGAGCAGTACTTC. This encodes CASSQFREGSYEQYF.

Many counts were recorded for this clonotype. The CDR3 coding sequence is TGTGCCAGCAGCTTAGTGAATGACGAAAAACTGTTTTTT. This gives the protein CASSLVNDEKLFF. The chain carries TRBV7-9 and TRBJ1-4; D not resolved. The CDR3 contains 13 residues. Germline CDR1 SEHNR, CDR2 FQNEAQ (reference sequence). Deletions cut 1 base from V and 8 bases from J, with 8 bases between. Full variable domain (remainder filled in from reference TRBV7-9 and TRBJ1-4): DTGVSQNPRHKITKRGQNVTFRCDPISEHNRLYWYRQTLGQGPEFLTYFQNEAQLEKSRLLSDRFSAERPKGSFSTLEIQRTEQGDSAMYLCASSLVNDEKLFFGSGTQLSVL.

There are a few counts of this clonotype. The chain has TRBV29-1 and TRBJ2-1, with D possibly TRBD1 on 6 matching bases. The ends were cut back, 3 bases at V and 6 bases at J, with 30 bases in the middle. The germline V gene has CDR1 SQVTM and CDR2 ANQGSEA. CDR3 length: 19 residues. The chain's CDR3 is CSVEGPGTLEGLLRNEQFF. In DNA form, the CDR3 reads TGCAGCGTTGAGGGTCCCGGGACACTCGAAGGTCTACTTCGCAATGAGCAGTTCTTC.

J is TRBJ2-7 and V is TRBV15; 13 bases are a match to TRBD2. V lost 2 bases, J lost 0 bases, and 4 bases stayed unmatched. Per the germline V gene, CDR1 is LNHNV and CDR2 is YYDKDF (reference sequence). This CDR3 has 17 amino acids. The CDR3 spells CATSRPGLAGSSYEQYF. The CDR3 DNA reads as TGTGCCACCAGCAGACCGGGACTAGCGGGGAGCTCCTACGAGCAGTACTTC.

This clonotype was picked up a small number of times. The V call is TRBV27, the J call TRBJ2-4, with D perhaps matching TRBD2 (6 bases). V lost 2 bases, J lost 0 bases, and 8 bases lay in between. There are 15 residues in the CDR3. Looked up from germline, CDR1 is MNHEY and CDR2 is SMNVEV (reference sequence). The CDR3 nucleotides are TGTGCCAGCAGTTTAGCGGGGCTAGCCAAAAACATTCAGTACTTC. Encoded protein: CASSLAGLAKNIQYF.

This clonotype appeared a few times. The chain links TRBV18 to TRBJ1-5; the match to TRBD1 covers 7 bases. V trimming: 4 bases; J trimming: 8 bases; junction bases outside the gene matches: 11. CDR3 length: 15 residues. CDR1 is KGHSH, CDR2 LQKENI, per germline. The CDR3 sequence is CASSRDRGLREPQHF. The CDR3, as DNA: TGTGCCAGCTCACGTGATAGGGGGCTAAGGGAGCCCCAGCATTTT.

The CDR3: CASSSGLAGITGELFF. CDR3 DNA: TGTGCCAGCAGCTCGGGACTAGCGGGGATCACCGGGGAGCTGTTTTTT. The rearrangement uses TRBV7-2 and TRBJ2-2, with TRBD2 matching over 13 bases. The CDR3 length is 16 residues. With 4 bases clipped from V and 4 bases from J, the junction kept 3 bases outside the gene matches. Germline lookup yields CDR1 SGHTA and CDR2 FQGNSA.

The chain links TRBV5-1 to TRBJ2-7, with 7 bases that match TRBD1. After removal of 4 bases from V and 2 bases from J, the junction contained 9 bases not matched to a gene. The germline V gene encodes CDR1 SGHRS and CDR2 YFSETQ. The CDR3 consists of 15 residues. CDR3 sequence: CASSTKQGTPYEQYF. The CDR3 region has the DNA TGCGCCAGCAGCACCAAACAGGGGACCCCCTACGAGCAGTACTTC.

This clonotype was recorded a few times. The chain links TRBV27 to TRBJ2-1; D is ambiguous. The CDR3 contains 13 residues. Trimming took 3 bases from V and 3 from J, leaving 6 bases between them. The V gene's germline CDR1 is MNHEY and CDR2 SMNVEV (reference sequence). CDR3 bases: TGTGCCAGCAGTTTTCGTAACTACAATGAGCAGTTCTTC. Its translation: CASSFRNYNEQFF.

This clonotype has a handful of counts. The chain is built from TRBV27 and TRBJ2-1, with 7 nucleotides matching TRBD2. CDR3 size: 11 residues. The germline V gene has CDR1 MNHEY and CDR2 SMNVEV (reference sequence). V trimming: 8 bases; J trimming: 12 bases; junction bases outside the gene matches: 7. The chain's CDR3 is CASLGSGGQFF. CDR3 DNA sequence: TGTGCCAGCTTGGGGTCGGGGGGGCAGTTCTTC.

A few counts support this clonotype. This rearrangement joins TRBV10-3 to TRBJ2-1; TRBD2 is a possible D gene (5 bases). In germline, CDR1 is ENHRY, CDR2 SYGVKD. The CDR3 sequence is 12 residues long. Trimming cost V 10 bases and J 5 bases, with 12 bases left between them. DNA for the CDR3: TGTGCCACCTCCCGGGGTGACAATGAGCAGTTCTTC. As protein: CATSRGDNEQFF.

In its sample, this clonotype was seen many times. CDR3 DNA: TGCGCCAGCAGTTCAACCGGGACAGGGCTCTACGAGCAGTACTTC. It is translated as CASSSTGTGLYEQYF. The chain employs TRBV5-1 and TRBJ2-7, with 9 bases aligning to TRBD1. The CDR3 runs to 15 residues. Trimming removed 5 bases from V and 3 bases from J; junction bases left unmatched: 9. The germline gives CDR1 SGHRS, CDR2 YFSETQ. The whole variable domain, filled in from reference TRBV5-1 and TRBJ2-7, reads KAGVTQTPRYLIKTRGQQVTLSCSPISGHRSVSWYQQTPGQGLQFLFEYFSETQRNKGNFPGRFSGRQFSNSRSEMNVSTLELGDSALYLCASSSTGTGLYEQYFGPGTRLTVT.

The CDR3 region is CAWKVTSGSREQYF. In nucleotides, the CDR3 is TGTGCCTGGAAAGTGACTAGCGGGAGCCGCGAGCAGTACTTC. This chain connects TRBV30 to TRBJ2-7; 12 bases are shared with TRBD2. V shed 4 bases, J shed 6 bases, and the junction held 7 bases outside the gene matches. The CDR3 loop spans 14 amino acids. From germline, CDR1 is GTSNPN and CDR2 SVGIG (reference sequence).

The rearrangement joins TRBV29-1 to TRBJ2-3; TRBD2 aligns across 8 bases. The germline gives CDR1 SQVTM, CDR2 ANQGSEA. V shed 2 bases, J shed 6 bases, and the junction held 10 bases outside the gene matches. The CDR3 spans 15 residues. This chain's CDR3 is CSVEREGLGRDTQYF. CDR3 nucleotide sequence: TGCAGCGTTGAACGGGAGGGCCTCGGTAGGGATACGCAGTATTTT.

This chain uses TRBV2 with TRBJ2-3; D unresolved. V lost 6 bases, J lost 5 bases, and 6 bases lay in between. The length of the CDR3 is 11 residues. Looked up from germline, CDR1 is SNHLY and CDR2 is FYNNEI. The CDR3 nucleotides read TGTGCCAGCAGATCCCGAGATACGCAGTATTTT. This sequence encodes CASRSRDTQYF.

This clonotype was recorded a few times. The chain uses TRBV2 and TRBJ2-3, with TRBD1 identical over 9 bases. Germline CDR1 SNHLY, CDR2 FYNNEI. J gave up 4 bases and V 7 bases, and 6 bases lay outside the gene matches. The CDR3 spans 14 residues. The CDR3 sequence: CASKATGGSDTQYF. CDR3 sequence (DNA): TGTGCCAGCAAGGCGACAGGGGGGTCAGATACGCAGTATTTT. The whole variable domain, filled in from reference TRBV2 and TRBJ2-3, reads EPEVTQTPSHQVTQMGQEVILRCVPISNHLYFYWYRQILGQKVEFLVSFYNNEISEKSEIFDDQFSVERPDGSNFTLKIRSTKLEDSAMYFCASKATGGSDTQYFGPGTRLTVL.

This clonotype was detected ten times or more. The J gene is TRBJ1-6, the V gene TRBV7-8, with D possibly matching TRBD1 (6 bases). Deletions cut 4 bases from V and 8 bases from J, with 15 bases between. This CDR3 is 15 amino acids long. Germline-derived CDR1 and CDR2 are SGHVS and FQNEAQ. The CDR3 coding sequence is TGTGCCAGCAGCTCCGGGCCCTGGACAGATTCACCCCTCCACTTT. Translation gives CASSSGPWTDSPLHF.

The V gene is TRBV20-1, the J gene TRBJ2-3; 14 bases line up with TRBD2. CDR1 and CDR2 (germline): DFQATT, SNEGSKA (reference sequence). This CDR3 comprises 12 residues. CDR3 DNA: TGCAGCGGGACTAGCGGGAGTGATACGCAGTATTTT. Amino acid sequence: CSGTSGSDTQYF.

This clonotype was seen many times. The V call is TRBV5-1, the J call TRBJ1-1; 7 nucleotides match TRBD1. The CDR3 sequence is 15 residues long. CDR1 and CDR2 (germline): SGHRS, YFSETQ. Losses at the gene ends were 0 bases for V and 5 bases for J; bases not matched to a gene: 7. CDR3 residues: CASSLDPGGATEAFF. DNA for the CDR3: TGCGCCAGCAGCTTGGACCCAGGGGGTGCAACTGAAGCTTTCTTT.

In this sample, this clonotype turned up a few times. The chain carries TRBV20-1 and TRBJ2-7; 9 nucleotides match TRBD1. The germline V gene has CDR1 DFQATT and CDR2 SNEGSKA (reference sequence). Trimming at V came to 4 bases and at J to 5 bases, leaving 18 bases not matched to a gene. This CDR3 has 17 amino acids. As DNA, the CDR3 is TGCAGTGCTACCCCGCCTTACAGGGGGCTTCAATTGAACGAGCAGTACTTC. Translating gives CSATPPYRGLQLNEQYF.

This chain connects TRBV30 to TRBJ1-1; D gene unclear. V was pared by 4 bases and J by 4 bases, with 13 bases between. There are 13 residues in the CDR3. The germline CDR1 and CDR2 sequences are GTSNPN and SVGIG (reference sequence). The DNA for the CDR3 is TGTGCCTGGACGGCCCGGTGGAGCACTGAAGCTTTCTTT. Its protein product is CAWTARWSTEAFF.

The chain is built from TRBV6-2 or TRBV6-3 and TRBJ2-7, with D tentatively TRBD1 or TRBD2 (5 bases each). Germline lookup yields CDR1 MNHEY and CDR2 SVGEGT. This CDR3 comprises 14 residues. Trimming removed 5 bases at V and 7 bases at J, with 18 bases between. CDR3 residues: CASSLKRGVAEQYF. The CDR3 DNA follows: TGTGCCAGCAGTCTTAAGAGAGGGGTGGCTGAGCAGTACTTC.

This chain joins TRBV29-1 and TRBJ2-7; D is perhaps TRBD1 or TRBD2 (6 bases each). This CDR3 is built from 14 residues. The V and J ends lost 1 base and 3 bases respectively, with 13 bases between them. Germline lookup yields CDR1 SQVTM and CDR2 ANQGSEA. In nucleotides, the CDR3 is TGCAGCGTTGAAGGGTGGAGGGGGGACTACGAGCAGTACTTC. Amino acid sequence: CSVEGWRGDYEQYF.

This chain joins TRBV27 and TRBJ2-2, with D perhaps matching TRBD2 (6 bases). V was clipped by 5 bases and J by 4 bases, with 17 bases between them. Per the germline V gene, CDR1 is MNHEY and CDR2 is SMNVEV (reference sequence). This CDR3 is built from 16 residues. As DNA, the CDR3 is TGTGCCAGCAGTCGCCGTGGAGGGGAGACCACCGGGGAGCTGTTTTTT. It codes for CASSRRGGETTGELFF.

This chain uses TRBV27 with TRBJ2-7, with 7 nucleotides matching TRBD1. Germline V gene data show CDR1 as MNHEY and CDR2 as SMNVEV (reference sequence). The ends lost 3 bases at V and 0 bases at J; junction bases unmatched: 5. The CDR3 has 15 residues. The CDR3 bases are TGTGCCAGCAGTTTCGGACAGGTGACCTCCTACGAGCAGTACTTC. Its protein is CASSFGQVTSYEQYF.

This clonotype was seen ten or more times. The chain links TRBV29-1 to TRBJ2-2, with no clear D. This CDR3 has 14 residues. Germline CDR1 and CDR2: SQVTM and ANQGSEA. V was trimmed by 1 base and J by 2 bases, leaving 8 bases between them. The CDR3 DNA sequence: TGCAGCGTTGAAGGTACAGATAACACCGGGGAGCTGTTTTTT. Translated: CSVEGTDNTGELFF.

This chain connects TRBV4-2 to TRBJ1-2; 9 nucleotides align to TRBD1. This CDR3 has 15 amino acids. Germline V CDR1 and CDR2: LGHNA, YNFKEQ. With 2 bases clipped from V and 7 bases from J, the junction kept 8 bases outside the gene matches. Written as DNA, the CDR3 is TGTGCCAGCAGCCAACCTACCGGGACAGGGCGTGGCTACACCTTC. Residues: CASSQPTGTGRGYTF.

This clonotype was observed at least ten times. The chain recombines TRBV6-4 with TRBJ2-1; 7 bases match TRBD2. The length of the CDR3 is 16 residues. CDR1 and CDR2 from the germline V gene are MRHNA and SNTAGT. J was trimmed by 0 bases and V by 4 bases; bases with no gene match: 6. CDR3 nucleotide sequence: TGTGCCAGCAGTGGGGGTAGCGGGCTCTCCTACAATGAGCAGTTCTTC. Protein: CASSGGSGLSYNEQFF.

This clonotype has just a few counts. The chain uses TRBV4-1 and TRBJ2-7; a weak D match, TRBD2 (5 bases). CDR1 and CDR2 from the germline V gene are MGHRA and YSYEKL. This CDR3 has 15 amino acids. V was shortened by 1 base and J by 3 bases, with 13 bases between the two germline ends. The CDR3 is CASSQGHSASYEQYF. The CDR3 DNA reads TGCGCCAGCAGCCAAGGGCATAGCGCCAGCTACGAGCAGTACTTC.